Shown below are 14 T cell receptor beta chains from a single sample sequenced in a study of tumor-infiltrating lymphocytes in primary liver carcinoma. From around 500 ng of total RNA, TCR beta-specific cDNA was reverse-transcribed using a constant-region primer. Three rounds of nested multiplex PCR with slightly modified ARM-PCR produced TCR beta libraries. It was with TRBV1-TRBV30 forward primers and a C-beta reverse primer that the first two PCR rounds were run, at roughly 11 cycles each. TCRdb redid the calling of the multiplex PCR reads with MiXCR, one entry per CDR3 protein. The sample yields about 130,000 distinct CDR3 sequences, around 60% seen once. Both RNA and DNA were isolated together from around 18-30 mg of bulk tissue that had not been sorted. Specimen: liver tumor tissue from sampling region 3. Sample subset: tumor region T3, left-lateral pole. These receptors were collected from a woman in her fifties or sixties with primary liver carcinoma and hepatitis B virus infection.

This clonotype was recorded once. The junction departs from germline at one end; a sequencing error may be responsible. The rearrangement links TRBV11-2 to TRBJ2-2, with 8 bases lining up with TRBD1. This CDR3 has 17 residues. In germline, CDR1 is SGHAT, CDR2 FQNNGV. The CDR3 protein is CARSPLPGQGGTGELFF. CDR3 DNA: TGTGCCAGGAGCCCCCTTCCCGGACAGGGTGGTACCGGAGAGCTGTTTTTT.

On this clonotype itself: A read error may produce the germline difference seen at one junction end. The chain combines TRBV6-5 with TRBJ1-1; a weak D match, TRBD1 (6 bases). The germline CDR1 and CDR2 sequences are MNHEY and SVGAGI. This CDR3 is built from 15 residues. The CDR3 DNA is TGTGCCAGCAAGCTAATACAGGGAGGTAACACTGAAGCTCTCTTT. This sequence encodes CASKLIQGGNTEALF.

This clonotype came up a few times. One end of the junction fails to match germline, which may point to a read error. This chain links TRBV11-2 with TRBJ2-7; the match to TRBD2 covers 8 bases. Germline assignment: CDR1 SGHAT and CDR2 FQNNGV. CDR3 length: 13 amino acids. The CDR3 sequence is CASSLTSGSEHYF. The CDR3 region has the DNA TGTGCCAGCAGCTTGACGAGCGGGAGCGAGCACTACTTC. Full variable domain (remainder filled in from reference TRBV11-2 and TRBJ2-7): EAGVAQSPRYKIIEKRQSVAFWCNPISGHATLYWYQQILGQGPKLLIQFQNNGVVDDSQLPKDRFSAERLKGVDSTLKIQPAKLEDSAVYLCASSLTSGSEHYFGPGTRLTVT.

This clonotype was seen ten or more times. The chain joins TRBV6-5 to TRBJ2-3, with D unclear. Germline CDR1 and CDR2: MNHEY and SVGAGI. The CDR3 runs 13 residues. V lost 6 bases and J lost 7, with 14 bases in between. CDR3 nucleotide sequence: TGTGCCAGCAGCTACAGTCCGCAGAATACGCAGTATTTT. Encoded protein: CASSYSPQNTQYF.

This clonotype turned up a few times. An end of the junction does not agree with germline; a read error may underlie this. V is TRBV11-2 and J is TRBJ2-5, with D possibly being TRBD2 (5 bases). The germline V gene encodes CDR1 SGHAT and CDR2 FQNNGV. CDR3 length: 12 residues. DNA of the CDR3: TGTGTCAGCAGCCATATCGGGAAGACCCAGTACTTC. It codes for CVSSHIGKTQYF. The variable domain in full, completed from reference TRBV11-2 and TRBJ2-5, reads EAGVAQSPRYKIIEKRQSVAFWCNPISGHATLYWYQQILGQGPKLLIQFQNNGVVDDSQLPKDRFSAERLKGVDSTLKIQPAKLEDSAVYLCVSSHIGKTQYFGPGTRLLVL.

To note about this clonotype: A much larger clonotype is one base distant, so this may be a read error. The chain has TRBV5-6 and TRBJ2-3, with D tentatively TRBD1 (6 bases). V was clipped by 5 bases and J by 7 bases, with 17 bases between them. Germline V CDR1 and CDR2: SGHDT, YYEEEE. This CDR3 comprises 14 residues. CDR3 in amino acids: CASSRQQGGNTQYF. The CDR3 DNA reads TGTGCCAGCAGTCGCCAACAGGGTGGTAATACGCAGTATTTT.

This clonotype has just one count. The CDR3 DNA reads as TGTGCCTGGAGTGTAAAAGGGTTCCCGGGACGTCCCGCTAGGGCGAACACCGGGGAGCTGTTTTTT. Its protein is CAWSVKGFPGRPARANTGELFF. The chain uses TRBV30 and TRBJ2-2; tentatively, D is TRBD1 or TRBD2 (5 bases each). The CDR3 contains 22 residues. Germline V gene lookup returns CDR1 GTSNPN and CDR2 SVGIG (reference sequence). With 0 bases removed from V and 0 bases from J, the gap between germline ends came to 29 bases.

In regard to this clonotype: A read error may account for a junction end that differs from germline. The V call is TRBV28, the J call TRBJ2-7; 8 nucleotides agree with TRBD2. This CDR3 spans 17 amino acids. The germline V gene has CDR1 MDHEN and CDR2 SYDVKM. The CDR3 DNA sequence: TGTGTCAGCAGAGACCACGGGGGGGGCGTTTCTCCCTACGAGCAGTACTTC. The encoded protein is CVSRDHGGGVSPYEQYF.

Notes on this clonotype: Given a much more abundant clone one base away, this may be a read error. J is TRBJ2-7 and V is TRBV12-3 or TRBV12-4, with 7 bases matching TRBD2. The CDR3 runs to 16 residues. V shed 5 bases and J 3 bases; nucleotides not matched to a gene: 13. This CDR3 is CASSPSETSWNYEQYF. The CDR3 DNA is TGTGCCAGCAGTCCCTCGGAGACTAGCTGGAACTACGAGCAGTACTTC.

This chain links TRBV28 with TRBJ2-1; 9 nucleotides match TRBD1. V shed 7 bases, J shed 2 bases, and the junction held 9 bases outside the gene matches. The CDR3 consists of 16 residues. Germline assignment: CDR1 MDHEN and CDR2 SYDVKM. The CDR3 here is CASIPLTGGTYNEQFF. CDR3 in DNA: TGTGCCAGCATCCCCCTGACAGGGGGTACCTACAATGAGCAGTTCTTC.

The table lists this clonotype with a few counts. This may come from a read error, since a much larger clone is one base off. The V and J genes are TRBV6-1 and TRBJ2-1; D might be TRBD1 or TRBD2, each matching 6 bases. The V gene's germline CDR1 is MNHNS and CDR2 SASEGT. This CDR3 is 13 amino acids long. Trimming removed 2 bases from V and 9 bases from J, with 11 bases in between. The CDR3 DNA reads TGTGCCAGCAGTGAAAGGGGGGTCAGTGAGCAGTTCTTC. It specifies CASSERGVSEQFF.

V is TRBV12-3 or TRBV12-4 and J is TRBJ2-7; 11 bases line up with TRBD2. Unmatched junction bases numbered 6, after V lost 6 bases and J lost 5 bases. The CDR3 is 14 residues long. DNA for the CDR3: TGTGCCAGCAGGGTAGCGGGAGGGAGCAACGAGCAGTACGTC. This gives the protein CASRVAGGSNEQYV.

Here the CDR3 reads CASRTRIRGTEAFF. CDR3 DNA sequence: TGTGCCAGCAGAACCAGGATCAGAGGAACTGAAGCTTTCTTT. The chain recombines TRBV11-2 with TRBJ1-1; D unclear. Per germline, CDR1 SGHAT and CDR2 FQNNGV. V dropped 6 bases and J dropped 5 bases, with 16 bases sitting between them. The CDR3 runs 14 residues.

This clonotype came up a few times. This chain links TRBV5-1 with TRBJ2-5; possibly TRBD1 for D (5 bases). V was pared by 1 base and J by 2 bases, with 6 bases between. Germline V gives CDR1 SGHRS, CDR2 YFSETQ. This CDR3 has 13 amino acids. CDR3 protein: CASSLRQQETQYF. The CDR3 DNA reads as TGCGCCAGCAGCTTGAGACAGCAAGAGACCCAGTACTTC.